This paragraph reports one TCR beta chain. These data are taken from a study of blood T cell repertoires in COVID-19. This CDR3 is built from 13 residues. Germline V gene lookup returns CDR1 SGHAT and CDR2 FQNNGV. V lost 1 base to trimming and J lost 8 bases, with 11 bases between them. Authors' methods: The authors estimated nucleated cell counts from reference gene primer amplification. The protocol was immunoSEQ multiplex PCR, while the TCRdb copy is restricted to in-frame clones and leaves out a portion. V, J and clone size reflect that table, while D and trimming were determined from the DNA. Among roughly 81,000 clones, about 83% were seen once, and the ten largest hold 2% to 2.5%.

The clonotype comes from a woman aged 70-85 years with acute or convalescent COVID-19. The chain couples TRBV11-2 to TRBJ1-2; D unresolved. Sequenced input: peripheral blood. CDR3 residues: CASSLVLGAGYTF. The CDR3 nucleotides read TGTGCCAGCAGCTTAGTCCTCGGAGCGGGCTACACCTTC.